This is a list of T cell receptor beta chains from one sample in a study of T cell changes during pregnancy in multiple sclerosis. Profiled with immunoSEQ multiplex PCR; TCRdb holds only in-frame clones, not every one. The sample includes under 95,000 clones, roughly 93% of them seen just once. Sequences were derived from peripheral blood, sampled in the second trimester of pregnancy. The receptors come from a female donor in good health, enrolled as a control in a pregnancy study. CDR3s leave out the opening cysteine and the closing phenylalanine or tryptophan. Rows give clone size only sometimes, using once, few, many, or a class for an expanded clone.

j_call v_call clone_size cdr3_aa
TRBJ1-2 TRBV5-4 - ASRPTGQGSYGYT
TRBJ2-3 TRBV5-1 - ASSLARVGQLFSTDTQY
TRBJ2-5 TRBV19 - ASSYTGTGEETQY
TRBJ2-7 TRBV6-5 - ASNEGAGSSYEQY
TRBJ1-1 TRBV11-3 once ASSQDRGRGYAF
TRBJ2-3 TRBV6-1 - ASSELAGGPDTQY
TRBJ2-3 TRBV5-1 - ASSGGLEVDTQY
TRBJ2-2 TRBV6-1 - ASRLAGGTGELF
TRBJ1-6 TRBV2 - ASSEQGNNSPLH
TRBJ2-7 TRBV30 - AWNDRGEQY
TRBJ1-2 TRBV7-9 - ASSRGQVSYGYT
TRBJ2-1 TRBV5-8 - AITRTVDNEQF
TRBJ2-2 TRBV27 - ASVPSGGWEVGELF
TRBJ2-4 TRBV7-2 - ASSPETSRGAKNIQY
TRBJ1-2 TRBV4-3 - ASSPGQGVKGYT
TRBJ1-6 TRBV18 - ASSPGTESPLH
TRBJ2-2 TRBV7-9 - ASSLAQEDGELF
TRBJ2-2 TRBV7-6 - ASSLVVSGVSGELF
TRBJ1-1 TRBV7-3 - ASSLDLGQGATEAF
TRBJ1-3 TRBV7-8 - ASSYRGSGNTIY
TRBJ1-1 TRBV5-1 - ASSERAGVMNTEAF
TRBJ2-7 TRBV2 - ASSLFGTGGYEQY
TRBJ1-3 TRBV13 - ASSPARGQAGNTIY
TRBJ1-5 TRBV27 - ASSFGVSQPQH
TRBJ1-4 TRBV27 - ASSFTGNPNEKLF
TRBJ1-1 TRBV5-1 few ASGTGVNTEAF